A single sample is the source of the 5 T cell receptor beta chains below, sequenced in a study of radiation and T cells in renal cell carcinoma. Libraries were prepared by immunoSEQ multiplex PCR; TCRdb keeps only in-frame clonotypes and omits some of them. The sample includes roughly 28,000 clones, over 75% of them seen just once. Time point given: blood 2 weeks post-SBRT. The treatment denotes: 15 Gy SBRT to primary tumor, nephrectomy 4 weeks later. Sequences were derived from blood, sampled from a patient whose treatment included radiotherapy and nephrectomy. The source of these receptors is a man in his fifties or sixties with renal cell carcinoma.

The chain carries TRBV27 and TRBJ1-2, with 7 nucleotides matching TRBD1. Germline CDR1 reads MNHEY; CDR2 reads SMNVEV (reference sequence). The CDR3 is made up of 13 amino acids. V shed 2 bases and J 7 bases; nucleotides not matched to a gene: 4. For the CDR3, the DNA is TGTGCCAGCAGTTTAGCAGGGGGGGGTGGCTACACCTTC. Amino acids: CASSLAGGGGYTF.

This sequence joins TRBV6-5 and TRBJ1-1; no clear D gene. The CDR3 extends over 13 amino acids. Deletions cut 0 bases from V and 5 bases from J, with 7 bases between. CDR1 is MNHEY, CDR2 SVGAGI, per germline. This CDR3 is CASSYSVWTEAFF. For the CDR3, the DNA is TGTGCCAGCAGTTACTCGGTCTGGACTGAAGCTTTCTTT.

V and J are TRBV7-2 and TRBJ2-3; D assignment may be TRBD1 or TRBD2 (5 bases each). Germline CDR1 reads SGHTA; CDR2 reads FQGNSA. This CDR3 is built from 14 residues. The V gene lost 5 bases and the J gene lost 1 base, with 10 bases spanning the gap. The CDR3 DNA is TGTGCCAGCAGCCGGGGCCCGGGCACAGATACGCAGTATTTT. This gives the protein CASSRGPGTDTQYF.

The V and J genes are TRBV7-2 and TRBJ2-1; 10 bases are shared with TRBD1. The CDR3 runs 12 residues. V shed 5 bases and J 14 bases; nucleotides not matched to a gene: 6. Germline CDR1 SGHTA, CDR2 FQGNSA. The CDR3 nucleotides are TGTGCCAGCAGCCCACCGGGACAGGGGAAGTTCTTC. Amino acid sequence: CASSPPGQGKFF.

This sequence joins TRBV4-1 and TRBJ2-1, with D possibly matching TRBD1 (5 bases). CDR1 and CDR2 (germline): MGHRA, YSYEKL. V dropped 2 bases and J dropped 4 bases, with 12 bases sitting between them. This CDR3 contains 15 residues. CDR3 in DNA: TGCGCCAGCAGCCAAAGTCAGGGTTCTTACAATGAGCAGTTCTTC. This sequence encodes CASSQSQGSYNEQFF.